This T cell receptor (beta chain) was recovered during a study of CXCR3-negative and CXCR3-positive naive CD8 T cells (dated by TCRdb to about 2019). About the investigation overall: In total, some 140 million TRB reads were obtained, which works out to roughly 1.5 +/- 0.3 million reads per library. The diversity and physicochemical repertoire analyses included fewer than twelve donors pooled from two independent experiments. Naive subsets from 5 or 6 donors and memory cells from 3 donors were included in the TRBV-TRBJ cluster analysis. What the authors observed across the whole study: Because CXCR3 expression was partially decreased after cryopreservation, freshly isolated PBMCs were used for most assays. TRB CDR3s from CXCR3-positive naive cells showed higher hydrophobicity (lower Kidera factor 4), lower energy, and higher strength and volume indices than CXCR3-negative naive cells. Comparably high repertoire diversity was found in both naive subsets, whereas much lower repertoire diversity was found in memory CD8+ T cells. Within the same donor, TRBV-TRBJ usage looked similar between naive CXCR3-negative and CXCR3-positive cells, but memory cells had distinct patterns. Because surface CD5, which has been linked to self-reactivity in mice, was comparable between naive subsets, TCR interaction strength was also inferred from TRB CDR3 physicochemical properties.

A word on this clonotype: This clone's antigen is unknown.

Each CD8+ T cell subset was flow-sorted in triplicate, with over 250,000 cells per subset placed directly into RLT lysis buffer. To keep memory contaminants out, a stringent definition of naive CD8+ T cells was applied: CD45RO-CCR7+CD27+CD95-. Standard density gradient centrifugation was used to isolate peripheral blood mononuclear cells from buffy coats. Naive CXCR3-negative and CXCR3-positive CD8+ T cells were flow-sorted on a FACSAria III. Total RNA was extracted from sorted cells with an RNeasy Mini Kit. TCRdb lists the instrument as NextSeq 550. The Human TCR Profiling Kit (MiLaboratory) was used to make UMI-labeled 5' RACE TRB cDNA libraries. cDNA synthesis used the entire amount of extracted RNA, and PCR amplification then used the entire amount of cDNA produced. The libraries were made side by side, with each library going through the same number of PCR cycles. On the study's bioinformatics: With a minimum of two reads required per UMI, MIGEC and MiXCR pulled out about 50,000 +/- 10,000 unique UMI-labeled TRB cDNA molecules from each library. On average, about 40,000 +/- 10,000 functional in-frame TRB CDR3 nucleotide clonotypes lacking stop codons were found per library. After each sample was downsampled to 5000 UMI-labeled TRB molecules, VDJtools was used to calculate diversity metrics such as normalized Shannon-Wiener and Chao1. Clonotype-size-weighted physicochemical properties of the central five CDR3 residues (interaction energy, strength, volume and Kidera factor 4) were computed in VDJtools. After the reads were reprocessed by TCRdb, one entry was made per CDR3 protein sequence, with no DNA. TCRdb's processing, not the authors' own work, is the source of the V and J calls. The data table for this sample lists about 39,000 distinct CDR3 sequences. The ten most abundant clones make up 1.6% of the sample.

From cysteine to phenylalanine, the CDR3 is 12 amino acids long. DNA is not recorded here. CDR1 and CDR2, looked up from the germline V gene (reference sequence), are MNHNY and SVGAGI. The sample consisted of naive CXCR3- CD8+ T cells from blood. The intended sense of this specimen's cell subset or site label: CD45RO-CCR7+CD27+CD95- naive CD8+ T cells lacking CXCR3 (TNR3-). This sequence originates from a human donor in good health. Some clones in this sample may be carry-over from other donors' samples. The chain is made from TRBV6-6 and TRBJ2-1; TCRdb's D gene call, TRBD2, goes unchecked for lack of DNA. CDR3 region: CASSSGPLEQFF.